This TCR beta chain was sequenced in a study of cytomegalovirus exposure and HLA in healthy donors. This clone was seen a handful of times. Its antigen is unidentified. Study-wide results and limits: Researchers counted around 180 TCR beta chains as cytomegalovirus-associated.

Germline V CDR1 and CDR2: MNHEY, SMNVEV (reference sequence). V lost 5 bases, J lost 5 bases, and 6 bases stayed unmatched. The CDR3 spans 13 residues. Vbeta (60) and Jbeta (13) primers were used in the PCR. Profiling relied on immunoSEQ multiplex PCR, and the TCRdb table lists in-frame clones only, not all of them. Of roughly 190,000 clones in the sample, roughly 9.5% were seen once. The chain recombines TRBV27 with TRBJ2-7; 7 bases are shared with TRBD1. The sample was PBMCs. The sequence came from a woman younger than 45 in good health and CMV-seropositive. The CDR3 DNA reads as TGTGCCAGCAGTCCATGGACAGGTAACGAGCAGTACTTC. It codes for CASSPWTGNEQYF.